Presented here are 6 T cell receptor beta chains from one specimen sequenced in a study of neoadjuvant nivolumab and ipilimumab in lung cancer. Sequencing was performed with immunoSEQ multiplex PCR; in TCRdb, only in-frame clones are kept and a portion is missing. Among 25,000 to 35,000 clones listed, 65% to 85% were seen once. The source was tumor tissue, collected after neoadjuvant nivolumab, alone or with ipilimumab, at or shortly before surgery. These TCRs come from an adult with non-small cell lung cancer.

The rearrangement links TRBV5-1 to TRBJ2-6, with D possibly being TRBD1 (8 bases). The CDR3 runs 18 residues. Germline CDR1 reads SGHRS; CDR2 reads YFSETQ. The germline V and J ends were trimmed by 4 bases and 4 bases, with 21 bases remaining between them. CDR3 sequence: CASSATGEGLGGANVLTF. The CDR3 bases are TGCGCCAGCAGCGCGACAGGGGAGGGCCTGGGGGGGGCCAACGTCCTGACTTTC.

The CDR3 coding sequence is TGTGCCAGCAGTTACTCCCCCAAGGGCTACGAGCAGTACTTC. It codes for CASSYSPKGYEQYF. The chain is built from TRBV6-6 and TRBJ2-7; D ambiguous. There are 14 residues in the CDR3. Per the germline V gene, CDR1 is MNHNY and CDR2 is SVGAGI (reference sequence). V was shortened by 0 bases and J by 3 bases, with 9 bases between the two germline ends.

The chain carries TRBV5-1 and TRBJ1-2; TRBD1 aligns across 7 bases. The V gene end was trimmed by 0 bases and the J gene end by 8 bases; junction bases not matched to a gene: 7. The CDR3 loop spans 14 amino acids. Germline CDR1 and CDR2: SGHRS and YFSETQ. The CDR3 spells CASSLVSQGGGYTF. CDR3 sequence (DNA): TGCGCCAGCAGCTTGGTGTCCCAGGGGGGAGGCTACACCTTC.

The CDR3 reads CASRTGSGSYEQYF. Here the CDR3 DNA reads TGTGCCAGCAGGACAGGGTCGGGATCCTACGAGCAGTACTTC. The J gene is TRBJ2-7, the V gene TRBV6-6; the match to TRBD1 covers 7 bases. The CDR3 spans 14 residues. The V gene end was trimmed by 6 bases and the J gene end by 1 base; junction bases not matched to a gene: 6. The germline gives CDR1 MNHNY, CDR2 SVGAGI (reference sequence).

The rearrangement links TRBV11-1 to TRBJ1-1; 7 bases map to TRBD1. The CDR3 consists of 15 residues. From germline, CDR1 is SGHAT and CDR2 FQDESV (reference sequence). The ends lost 5 bases at V and 3 bases at J; junction bases unmatched: 9. The CDR3 region is CASSPGQALYTEAFF. The CDR3 nucleotides are TGTGCCAGCAGCCCCGGACAGGCTTTGTACACTGAAGCTTTCTTT.

The chain has TRBV9 and TRBJ1-1; D not resolved. CDR3 size: 14 residues. V lost 1 base, J lost 0 bases, and 7 bases lay in between. CDR1 and CDR2 (germline): SGDLS, YYNGEE. Written as DNA, the CDR3 is TGTGCCAGCAGCGTACGTCTTTTGAACACTGAAGCTTTCTTT. It is translated as CASSVRLLNTEAFF. The full variable domain, completed using reference TRBV9 and TRBJ1-1, is DSGVTQTPKHLITATGQRVTLRCSPRSGDLSVYWYQQSLDQGLQFLIQYYNGEERAKGNILERFSAQQFPDLHSELNLSSLELGDSALYFCASSVRLLNTEAFFGQGTRLTVV.